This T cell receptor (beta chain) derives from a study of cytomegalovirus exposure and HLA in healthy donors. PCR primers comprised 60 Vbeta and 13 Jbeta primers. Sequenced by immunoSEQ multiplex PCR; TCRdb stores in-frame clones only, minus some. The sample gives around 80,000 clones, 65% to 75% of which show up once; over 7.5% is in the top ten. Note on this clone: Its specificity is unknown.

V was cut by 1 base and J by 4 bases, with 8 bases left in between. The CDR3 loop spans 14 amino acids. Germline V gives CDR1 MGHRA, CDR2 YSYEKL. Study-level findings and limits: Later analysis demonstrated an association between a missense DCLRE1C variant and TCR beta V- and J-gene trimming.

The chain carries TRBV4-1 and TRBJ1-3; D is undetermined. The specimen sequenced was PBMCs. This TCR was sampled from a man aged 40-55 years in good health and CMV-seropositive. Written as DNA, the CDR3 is TGCGCCAGCAGCCAAGGCGGCCAAGGAAACACCATATATTTT. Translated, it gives CASSQGGQGNTIYF.